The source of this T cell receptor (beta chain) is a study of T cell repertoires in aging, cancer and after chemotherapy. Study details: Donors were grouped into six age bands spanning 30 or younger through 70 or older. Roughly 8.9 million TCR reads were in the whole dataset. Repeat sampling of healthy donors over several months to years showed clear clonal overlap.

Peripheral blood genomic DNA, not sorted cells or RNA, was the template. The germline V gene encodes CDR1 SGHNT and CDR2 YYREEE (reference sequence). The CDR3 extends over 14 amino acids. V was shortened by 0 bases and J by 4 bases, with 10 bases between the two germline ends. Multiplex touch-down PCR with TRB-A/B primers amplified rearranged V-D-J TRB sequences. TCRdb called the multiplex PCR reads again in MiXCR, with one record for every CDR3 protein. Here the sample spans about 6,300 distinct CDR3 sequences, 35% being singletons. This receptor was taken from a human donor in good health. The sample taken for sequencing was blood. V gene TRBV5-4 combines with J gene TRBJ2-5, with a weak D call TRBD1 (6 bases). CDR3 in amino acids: CASSLADSRETQYF. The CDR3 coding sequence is TGTGCCAGCAGCTTGGCGGACAGCAGAGAGACCCAGTACTTC.